The 27 T cell receptor beta chains listed next were all sequenced from one sample in a study of T cells in Graves' hyperthyroidism and ophthalmopathy. RNA transcripts yielded amplified TCR beta CDR3 regions. The study used the HTBI primer set for a first-round RT-PCR of the TCR CDR3. TCRdb re-analysed the multiplex PCR reads in MiXCR, keeping a single row per CDR3 protein. The table includes 610,000 or so distinct CDR3 sequences, around 46% detected once. Sample: peripheral blood or thyroid tissue (not recorded which). The receptors were gathered from a woman younger than 30 with Graves' hyperthyroidism.

This clonotype was detected many times. Germline is not matched at one junction end, which may reflect a read error. The rearrangement joins TRBV11-2 to TRBJ2-7, with D hard to call. The CDR3 consists of 12 residues. Germline V gene data show CDR1 as SGHAT and CDR2 as FQNNGV. The DNA of the CDR3 is TGTGCCAGCAGCTTAGACCAGGTCGAGCGGTACTTC. The encoded protein is CASSLDQVERYF.

This clonotype has a count of ten or more. The chain employs TRBV12-3 or TRBV12-4 and TRBJ2-5, with D tentatively TRBD1 or TRBD2 (5 bases each). The CDR3 is made up of 14 amino acids. V gave up 6 bases and J gave up 1 base, with 12 bases separating them. The CDR3 DNA reads as TGTGCCAGCAGCCTCCCGGGGACCCAAGAGACCCAGTACTTC. Translation: CASSLPGTQETQYF.

This clonotype has ten or more counts. The chain has TRBV20-1 and TRBJ2-7; 16 bases match TRBD2. This CDR3 is 16 amino acids long. Per germline, CDR1 DFQATT and CDR2 SNEGSKA (reference sequence). The V gene end was trimmed by 3 bases and the J gene end by 3 bases; junction bases not matched to a gene: 5. This CDR3 reads CSASLGLAGGGYEQYF. For the CDR3, the DNA is TGCAGTGCTAGCCTGGGACTAGCGGGAGGGGGCTACGAGCAGTACTTC.

This clonotype was found many times. This chain joins TRBV10-1 and TRBJ1-1, with D possibly TRBD1 on 5 matching bases. Germline CDR1 reads WNHNN; CDR2 reads SYGVQD (reference sequence). The CDR3 covers 16 residues. V gave up 2 bases and J gave up 1 base, with 14 bases separating them. The CDR3 region is CASSEGLGLPNTEAFF. The CDR3 DNA follows: TGCGCCAGCAGTGAGGGTCTGGGACTCCCGAACACTGAAGCTTTCTTT.

V is TRBV7-3 and J is TRBJ1-2; TRBD1 might be the D (5 bases). Germline CDR1 reads SGHTA; CDR2 reads FQGTGA. The CDR3 contains 15 residues. The ends were cut back, 6 bases at V and 6 bases at J, with 20 bases in the middle. The DNA of the CDR3 is TGTGCCAGCAGTCCGGGGCCGGGTTATTCGCATGGCTACACCTTC. Its translation is CASSPGPGYSHGYTF.

In this sample, this clonotype turned up many times. The V gene is TRBV7-9, the J gene TRBJ1-2; D may be TRBD1 (5 bases). Germline CDR1 reads SEHNR; CDR2 reads FQNEAQ (reference sequence). Trimming removed 5 bases at V and 4 bases at J, with 11 bases between. This CDR3 has 13 amino acids. CDR3 residues: CASSPRDGYGYTF. The CDR3 nucleotides read TGTGCCAGCAGCCCACGGGACGGCTATGGCTACACCTTC.

In its sample, this clonotype was seen many times. The genes are TRBV10-1 and TRBJ2-7; perhaps TRBD2 as D (5 bases). The CDR3 covers 17 residues. Between the trimmed V and J ends, which lost 6 bases and 2 bases, there was a span of 23 bases. CDR1 is WNHNN, CDR2 SYGVQD, per germline (reference sequence). CDR3 nucleotide sequence: TGCGCCAGCAGACAGCCTAGCACCTCTTCATTAACCTACGAGCAGTACTTC. Translated, it gives CASRQPSTSSLTYEQYF.

At least ten counts were recorded for this clonotype. The gene calls are TRBV7-9 and TRBJ2-5, with 9 bases lining up with TRBD2. Germline V CDR1 and CDR2: SEHNR, FQNEAQ (reference sequence). V lost 10 bases, J lost 2 bases, and 8 bases stayed unmatched. CDR3 length equals 14 residues. CDR3 nucleotide sequence: TGTGCCACCTCTCGACTAGCGGAGCAAGAGACCCAGTACTTC. Translation gives CATSRLAEQETQYF.

The rearrangement uses TRBV11-3 and TRBJ2-1; possible D gene TRBD2, 6 bases. The germline V gene encodes CDR1 SGHNT and CDR2 YENEEA. This CDR3 is built from 17 residues. V was pared by 4 bases and J by 2 bases, with 18 bases between. This chain's CDR3 is CASSSRAAGPAYNEQFF. The CDR3 bases are TGTGCCAGCAGCTCCAGGGCCGCGGGACCGGCCTACAATGAGCAGTTCTTC.

This chain connects TRBV5-1 to TRBJ2-1; the D gene is possibly TRBD1 (6 bases). Trimming shortened V by 5 bases and J by 5 bases, and 17 bases separated the two germline ends. Germline assignment: CDR1 SGHRS and CDR2 YFSETQ. The CDR3 is 15 amino acids. Here the CDR3 DNA reads TGCGCCAGCAGGACGGGTCCCAGGGGCAACAATGAGCAGTTCTTC. Its translation: CASRTGPRGNNEQFF.

The V call is TRBV7-2, the J call TRBJ2-5, with 7 bases lining up with TRBD2. CDR3 size: 17 residues. Per germline, CDR1 SGHTA and CDR2 FQGNSA. V shed 2 bases and J 1 base; nucleotides not matched to a gene: 10. CDR3 residues: CASSLRQFASGQETQYF. The CDR3 region has the DNA TGTGCCAGCAGCTTAAGGCAATTCGCTAGCGGCCAAGAGACCCAGTACTTC.

The gene calls are TRBV2 and TRBJ2-3; tentative D call: TRBD2 (6 bases). The CDR3 spans 16 residues. The V end was cut by 6 bases, the J end by 0 bases, with 16 bases between. The germline gives CDR1 SNHLY, CDR2 FYNNEI. CDR3 nucleotides: TGTGCCAGCAGGGGAGTTAGGCGGGATAGCACAGATACGCAGTATTTT. This codes for CASRGVRRDSTDTQYF.

About this clonotype: Being one base from a much bigger clone, this may be a read error. The chain joins TRBV5-1 to TRBJ1-5; tentatively, D is TRBD1 (5 bases). Germline V gives CDR1 SGHRS, CDR2 YFSETQ. The CDR3 consists of 15 residues. V was trimmed by 2 bases and J by 2 bases, leaving 11 bases between them. The DNA of the CDR3 is TGCGCCAGCAGCTTTTTAAGGGGACGCAATCAGCCCCAGCATTTT. Translation: CASSFLRGRNQPQHF.

This clonotype was recorded once. The genes are TRBV9 and TRBJ1-2; the match to TRBD1 covers 10 bases. V lost 3 bases to trimming and J lost 9 bases; unmatched junction nucleotides: 2. This CDR3 spans 12 amino acids. The germline V gene has CDR1 SGDLS and CDR2 YYNGEE. The CDR3 DNA follows: TGTGCCAGCAGCGGACAGGGGGCCCGCTACACCTTC. As protein: CASSGQGARYTF.

With respect to this clonotype: No conserved phenylalanine or tryptophan ends this CDR3, so it is likely a read error. Because the CDR3's place on the DNA is in doubt, the DNA is left out and the CDR3 is given as listed by TCRdb. The V gene is TRBV4-2, the J gene TRBJ2-7. Germline CDR1 reads LGHNA; CDR2 reads YNFKEQ. With termini counted, the CDR3 has 8 amino acids. The CDR3 sequence: CASSQEAG.

This clonotype was observed a handful of times. The chain carries TRBV3-1 and TRBJ2-5, with D maybe TRBD1 (7 bases). CDR3 length: 17 amino acids. Trimming removed 4 bases from V and 4 bases from J, with 22 bases in between. Germline CDR1 and CDR2: LGHDT and YNNKEL (reference sequence). The CDR3 sequence is CASSPKTAGQPGETQYF. CDR3 sequence (DNA): TGTGCCAGCAGCCCCAAGACGGCGGGACAGCCTGGAGAGACCCAGTACTTC.

This chain joins TRBV29-1 and TRBJ2-5; D might be TRBD1 (5 bases). The V end was cut by 4 bases, the J end by 7 bases, with 10 bases between. Germline assignment: CDR1 SQVTM and CDR2 ANQGSEA. The CDR3 has 11 amino acids. This CDR3 is CSVGRVGTQYF. The CDR3 DNA sequence: TGCAGCGTTGGCAGGGTGGGGACCCAGTACTTC.

The chain has TRBV2 and TRBJ2-2; D gene ambiguous. Germline CDR1 is SNHLY and CDR2 is FYNNEI. Trimming took 6 bases from V and 3 from J, leaving 11 bases between them. The length of the CDR3 is 14 residues. The CDR3 is CASSPRTDTGELFF. Here the CDR3 DNA reads TGTGCCAGCAGCCCTCGAACAGACACCGGGGAGCTGTTTTTT.

This chain uses TRBV19 with TRBJ2-7; D tentatively fits TRBD1 or TRBD2 (6 bases each). CDR3 length equals 13 residues. CDR1 LNHDA and CDR2 SQIVND come from the germline V gene (reference sequence). Trimming removed 0 bases from V and 7 bases from J, with 10 bases in between. The CDR3 sequence: CASSIEGGNEQYF. DNA for the CDR3: TGTGCCAGTAGTATAGAGGGGGGCAATGAGCAGTACTTC.

The chain couples TRBV7-9 to TRBJ1-4, with 9 positions matching TRBD1. Trimming cost V 5 bases and J 6 bases; bases outside gene matches: 7. This CDR3 region has 15 residues. Germline V gene data show CDR1 as SEHNR and CDR2 as FQNEAQ (reference sequence). The CDR3 reads CASSDRGAGDEKLFF. In DNA, the CDR3 is TGTGCCAGCAGCGACAGGGGGGCTGGAGATGAAAAACTGTTTTTT.

This clonotype has at least ten counts. The chain carries TRBV5-1 and TRBJ2-6; TRBD2 agrees at 10 bases. The germline CDR1 and CDR2 sequences are SGHRS and YFSETQ. The length of the CDR3 is 16 residues. J lost 4 bases, V lost 2 bases, and 3 bases had no gene match. The CDR3 DNA reads TGCGCCAGCAGCTTAGCGGGAGGGACAGGGGCCAACGTCCTGACTTTC. Amino acids: CASSLAGGTGANVLTF.

The V gene is TRBV20-1, the J gene TRBJ1-2; perhaps TRBD1 as D (5 bases). The CDR3 loop spans 16 amino acids. The V end was cut by 0 bases, the J end by 3 bases, with 17 bases between. Per the germline V gene, CDR1 is DFQATT and CDR2 is SNEGSKA (reference sequence). This chain's CDR3 is CSARDVGTDSDYGYTF. The CDR3 nucleotides read TGCAGTGCTAGAGATGTCGGGACGGACTCGGACTATGGCTACACCTTC.

This chain connects TRBV7-3 to TRBJ1-1; 8 bases agree with TRBD1. The V gene's germline CDR1 is SGHTA and CDR2 FQGTGA. V lost 4 bases to trimming and J lost 4 bases; unmatched junction nucleotides: 8. The CDR3 spans 15 residues. Written as DNA, the CDR3 is TGTGCCAGCAGCTCAACAGGGGGTGGTGGCACTGAAGCTTTCTTT. Protein sequence: CASSSTGGGGTEAFF.

This clonotype has at least ten counts. V gene TRBV6-5 combines with J gene TRBJ1-1; weak D call: TRBD1 (5 bases). V lost 0 bases, J lost 1 base, and 9 bases lay in between. CDR3 size: 15 residues. Germline lookup yields CDR1 MNHEY and CDR2 SVGAGI. The DNA of the CDR3 is TGTGCCAGCAGTTACTCGAGGAGGGGGAACACTGAAGCTTTCTTT. Amino acids: CASSYSRRGNTEAFF.

V usage is TRBV2 and J usage is TRBJ2-3; D ambiguous. V gave up 7 bases and J gave up 6 bases, with 14 bases separating them. Germline V gene lookup returns CDR1 SNHLY and CDR2 FYNNEI. This CDR3 has 13 amino acids. The CDR3 bases are TGTGCCAGCAAGTCGGTCTCGGAGGATACGCAGTATTTT. Its protein product is CASKSVSEDTQYF.

The V and J genes are TRBV2 and TRBJ1-5; TRBD1 is a possible D gene (5 bases). Germline V gene lookup returns CDR1 SNHLY and CDR2 FYNNEI. The CDR3 is made up of 12 amino acids. The germline V and J ends were trimmed by 9 bases and 1 base, with 7 bases remaining between them. The chain's CDR3 is CASRDSNQPQHF. The CDR3 coding sequence is TGTGCCAGTAGGGACAGCAATCAGCCCCAGCATTTT. Full variable domain (rest looked up from reference TRBV2 and TRBJ1-5): EPEVTQTPSHQVTQMGQEVILRCVPISNHLYFYWYRQILGQKVEFLVSFYNNEISEKSEIFDDQFSVERPDGSNFTLKIRSTKLEDSAMYFCASRDSNQPQHFGDGTRLSIL.

A few counts support this clonotype. The chain links TRBV9 to TRBJ2-1; 8 nucleotides line up with TRBD2. Germline-derived CDR1 and CDR2 are SGDLS and YYNGEE. The CDR3 is made up of 19 amino acids. With V trimmed by 0 bases and J by 0 bases, 11 bases remained unmatched. CDR3 sequence reads: CASSVGVAGPKSSYNEQFF. CDR3 DNA: TGTGCCAGCAGCGTAGGAGTAGCGGGACCGAAAAGCTCCTACAATGAGCAGTTCTTC.